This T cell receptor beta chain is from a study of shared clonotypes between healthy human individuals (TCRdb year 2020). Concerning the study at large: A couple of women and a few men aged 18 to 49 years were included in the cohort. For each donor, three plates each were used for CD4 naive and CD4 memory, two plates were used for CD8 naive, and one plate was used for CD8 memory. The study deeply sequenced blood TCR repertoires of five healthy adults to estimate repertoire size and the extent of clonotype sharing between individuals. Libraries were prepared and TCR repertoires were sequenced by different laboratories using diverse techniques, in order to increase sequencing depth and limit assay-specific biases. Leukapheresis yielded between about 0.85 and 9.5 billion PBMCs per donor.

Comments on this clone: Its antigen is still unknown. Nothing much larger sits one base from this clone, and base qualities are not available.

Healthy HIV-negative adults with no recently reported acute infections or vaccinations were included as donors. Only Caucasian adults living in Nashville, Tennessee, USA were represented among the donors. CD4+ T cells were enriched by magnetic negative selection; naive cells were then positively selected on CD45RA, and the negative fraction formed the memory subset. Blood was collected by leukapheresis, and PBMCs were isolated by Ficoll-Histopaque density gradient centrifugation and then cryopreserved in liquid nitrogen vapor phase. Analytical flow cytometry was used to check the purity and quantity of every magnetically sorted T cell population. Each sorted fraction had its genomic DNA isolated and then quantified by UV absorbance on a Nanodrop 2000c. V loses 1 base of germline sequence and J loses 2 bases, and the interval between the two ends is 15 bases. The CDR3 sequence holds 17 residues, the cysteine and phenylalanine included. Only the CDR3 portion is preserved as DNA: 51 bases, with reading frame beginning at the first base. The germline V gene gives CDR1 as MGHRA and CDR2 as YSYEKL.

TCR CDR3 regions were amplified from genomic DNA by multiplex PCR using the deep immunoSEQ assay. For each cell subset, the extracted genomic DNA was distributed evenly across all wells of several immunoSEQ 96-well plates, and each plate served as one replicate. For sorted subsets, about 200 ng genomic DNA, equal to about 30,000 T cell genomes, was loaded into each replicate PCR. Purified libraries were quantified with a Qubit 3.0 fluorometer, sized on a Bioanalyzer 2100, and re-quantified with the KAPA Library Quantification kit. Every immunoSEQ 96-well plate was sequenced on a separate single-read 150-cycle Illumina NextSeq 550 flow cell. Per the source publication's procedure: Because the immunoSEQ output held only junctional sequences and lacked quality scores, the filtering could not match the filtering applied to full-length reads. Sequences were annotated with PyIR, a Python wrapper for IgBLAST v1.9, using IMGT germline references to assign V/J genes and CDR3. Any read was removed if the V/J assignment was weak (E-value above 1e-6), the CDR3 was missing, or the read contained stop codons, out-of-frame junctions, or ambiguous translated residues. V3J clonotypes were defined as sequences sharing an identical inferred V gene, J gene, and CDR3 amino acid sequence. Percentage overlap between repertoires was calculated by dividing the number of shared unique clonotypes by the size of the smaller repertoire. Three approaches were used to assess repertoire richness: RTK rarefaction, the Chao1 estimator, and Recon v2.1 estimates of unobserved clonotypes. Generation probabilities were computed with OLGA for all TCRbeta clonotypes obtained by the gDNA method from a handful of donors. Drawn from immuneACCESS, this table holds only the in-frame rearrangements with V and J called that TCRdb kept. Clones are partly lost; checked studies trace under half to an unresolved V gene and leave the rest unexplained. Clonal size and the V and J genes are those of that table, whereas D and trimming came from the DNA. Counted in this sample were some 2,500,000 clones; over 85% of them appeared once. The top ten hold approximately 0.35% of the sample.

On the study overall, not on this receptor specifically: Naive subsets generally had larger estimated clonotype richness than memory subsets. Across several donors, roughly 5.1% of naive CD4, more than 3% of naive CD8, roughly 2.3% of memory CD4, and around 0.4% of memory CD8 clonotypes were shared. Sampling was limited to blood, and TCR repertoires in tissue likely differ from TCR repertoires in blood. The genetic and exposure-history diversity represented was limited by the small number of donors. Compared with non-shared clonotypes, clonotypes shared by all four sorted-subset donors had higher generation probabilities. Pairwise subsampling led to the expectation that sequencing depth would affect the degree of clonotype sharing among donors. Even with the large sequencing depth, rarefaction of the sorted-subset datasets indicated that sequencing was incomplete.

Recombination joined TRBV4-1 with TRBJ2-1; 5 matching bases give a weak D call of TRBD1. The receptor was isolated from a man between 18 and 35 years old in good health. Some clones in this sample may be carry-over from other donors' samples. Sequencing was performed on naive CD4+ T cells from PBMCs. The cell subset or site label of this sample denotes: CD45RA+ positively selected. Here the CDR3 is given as CASSQGRQRGAYNEQFF. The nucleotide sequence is TGCGCCAGCAGCCAAGGTCGACAGCGAGGCGCCTACAATGAGCAGTTCTTC.